The clone carrying this T cell receptor (beta chain) was observed a single time. Its antigen remains unknown. The data are from a study of cytomegalovirus exposure and HLA in healthy donors. Study-wide points: When a later analysis was performed, an Asian-associated ancestry cluster reportedly had fewer N-insertions than the approximately 700-donor mean. A few V segments could not be told apart, such as TRBV6-2 and TRBV6-3, and were left out.

Between the trimmed V and J ends, which lost 4 bases and 6 bases, there was a span of 16 bases. CDR1 is LGHNA, CDR2 YSLEER, per germline. The CDR3 sequence is 15 residues long. This PCR relied on a set of 60 Vbeta primers and 13 Jbeta primers. Using immunoSEQ multiplex PCR, the repertoire was profiled, and TCRdb retains in-frame clones only, with some absent. The data hold 180,000 or so clones, with 82% observed a single time. The receptor was isolated from a man between 40 and 49 years old in good health and CMV-seronegative. The chain has TRBV4-3 and TRBJ2-1, with D tentatively TRBD2 (6 bases). The sequencing sample was made of PBMCs. This CDR3 reads CASSLSDTRGNEQFF. The CDR3 DNA sequence: TGCGCCAGCAGCCTTTCGGACACGCGGGGCAATGAGCAGTTCTTC.